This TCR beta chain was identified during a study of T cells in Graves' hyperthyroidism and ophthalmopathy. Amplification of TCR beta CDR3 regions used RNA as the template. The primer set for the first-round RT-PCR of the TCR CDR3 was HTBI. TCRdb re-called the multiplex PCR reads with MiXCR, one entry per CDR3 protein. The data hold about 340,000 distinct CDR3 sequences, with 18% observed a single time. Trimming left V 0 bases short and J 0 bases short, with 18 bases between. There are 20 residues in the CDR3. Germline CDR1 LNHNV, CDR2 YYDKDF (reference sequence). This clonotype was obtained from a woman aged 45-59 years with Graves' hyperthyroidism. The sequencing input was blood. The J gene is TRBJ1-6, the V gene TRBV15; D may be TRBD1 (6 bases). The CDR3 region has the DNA TGTGCCACCAGCAGAGATCCAGGGGCAGGGCAGAGCTCCTATAATTCACCCCTCCACTTT. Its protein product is CATSRDPGAGQSSYNSPLHF.